This T cell receptor beta chain comes out of a study of beta chain features in type 1 diabetes (dated by TCRdb to 2017 to 2018). The study in broad terms: Patients and healthy donors did not differ in mean age, gender distribution, total cell number or subset yield. In the study, recently diagnosed type 1 diabetes patients and matched healthy donors were compared on the TCRB repertoires of their sorted circulating CD4+ T cell subsets. Naive and central memory subsets were obtained from all 30 or so donors, but regulatory and stem cell-like memory subsets were isolated from only 8 patients and 8 healthy donors. A total of under 120,000,000 sorted cells were examined across all samples, and RNA yield correlated strongly with the number of cells per subset.

What the authors observed across the whole study: Patients with type 1 diabetes made fewer insertions and deleted more nucleotides at VDJ recombination sites, implying thymic rearrangement abnormalities. Shorter templates might be favored by PCR, yet because patient and control samples were amplified and corrected together, any such skew would affect both groups equally. Naive, central memory and regulatory TCRB repertoires appeared to be more alike among patients than among healthy donors. Because the HLA sub-analyses included only small numbers of individuals, any influence of HLA type on TCRB rearrangement was left unresolved. Because cDNA was sequenced instead of genomic DNA, activated cells with high expression could be over-represented, although the groups did not differ in activation or CD3 levels. A moderate but significant shortening of TCRB CDR3 length was observed in type 1 diabetes patients in all four CD4+ subsets.

From the germline V gene (reference sequence), CDR1 is LNHDA and CDR2 is SQIVND. V ends up 4 bases short and J 0 bases short, with an unmatched junction base count of 3. The CDR3 measures 14 amino acids from cysteine to phenylalanine. Only the CDR3 part of the read is kept: 42 bases, read in frame from the first base. The entire amount of isolated RNA was reverse transcribed using the High Capacity cDNA Reverse Transcription Kit, so the sequenced TCRB transcripts were expressed ones. Deep immunoSEQ sequencing was performed on naive, central memory and regulatory T cell samples, with an average of roughly 3.6 million total reads per sample. Sorted cells were lysed in RLT buffer and RNA was extracted with DNase-treated RNeasy Micro or Mini kits, depending on cell number. To prevent cross-contamination, each cell subset was processed individually, whereas patient and healthy donor samples were processed jointly. The immunoSEQ multiplex PCR was used to amplify TCRB sequences from cDNA, yielding 87-bp fragments that span the CDR3 region. The amplicons were sequenced using the Illumina HiSeq platform. In the source study's methods: PCR bias was computationally corrected using synthetic template baselines, reads within Hamming distance 2 were collapsed, and singletons that could not be merged were discarded. Reads were aligned against IMGT so that V, D and J genes, CDR3 length and insertions or deletions at six rearrangement sites could be assigned. Within each subset, clonotype counts were normalized to sorted cell number, and only after that were true diversity and Gini coefficients computed with the tcR R package. The overlap coefficient, calculated on TCRB nucleotide sequences, was used to measure repertoire sharing. Out-of-frame TCRB sequences from naive cells were analyzed to stand in for the pre-selection repertoire. TCRdb took this table from immuneACCESS and kept in-frame rearrangements with V and J called. Such tables lack part of the clones; where checked against another copy, unresolved V genes explain under half of the gap, and the rest is unexplained. The DNA gave D and trimming, while V, J and clone size come from that table. The sample includes 900,000 or so clones, with roughly 17% observed a single time. The ten largest make up 0.02% to 0.03% of the sample.

Of note for this clone: There is no known antigen for this receptor. One base away there is no much larger clone; base qualities are not given.

Each donor gave one peripheral blood draw, averaging around 0.11 L, which was collected into heparinised tubes. A BD FACSAria II and a panel including CD45RO, CCR7, CD25, CD127, CD95 and CD27 were used to sort naive, central memory, regulatory and stem cell-like memory CD4+ T cells. Every sorted population had a purity above 95%. Right away, PBMCs were isolated by Lymphoprep density gradient centrifugation and were stained directly, with no culture step. Samples were stained and sorted in pairs, with one healthy donor and one patient per experiment, so that batch effects were minimized. This clonotype was obtained from a woman in her late teens or twenties in good health. Specimen: naive CD4+ T cells from blood. Interpreted using the paper, the cell subset or site label stands for: true naive CD4+ T cells. Recombination connected TRBV19 to TRBJ2-7; the central 7 bases match TRBD1. The CDR3 in this case is CASSTGQSSYEQYF. The DNA sequence is TGTGCCAGTAGTACGGGACAGAGCTCCTACGAGCAGTACTTC.